The 21 T cell receptor beta chains below come from one sample, sequenced in a study of T-cell reconstitution after alpha-beta-depleted transplantation in children (TCRdb year 2016). The treatment or condition label corresponds to: allogeneic hematopoietic cell transplantation with graft depleted of TCRalphabeta T cells and CD19 B cells. Library preparation employed PCR. These reads were obtained on an Illumina HiSeq 2500. TCR library preparation used molecular barcoding, with unique molecular identifiers applied to normalize quantification of the TCRbeta repertoire. The public reads were reanalyzed by TCRdb: fastp trimming at Q25, MiXCR alignment, in-frame beta chains only. All rows with the same CDR3 protein become a single entry with the most common DNA and genes. Across this sample there are approximately 980,000 distinct CDR3 sequences, with roughly 29% seen only once. Of the sample, over 25% falls within the top ten clones.

The source was PBMCs, mostly from graft donor cells, collected 360 days after TCRalphabeta/CD19-depleted stem cell transplant. These receptors were taken from a boy under two years old who had a stem cell transplant for SCID, so the T cells may come from the graft donor.

There are many counts of this clonotype. The V and J genes are TRBV7-2 and TRBJ2-5; possible D gene TRBD1, 7 bases. Germline CDR1 is SGHTA and CDR2 is FQGNSA. There are 14 residues in the CDR3. V was clipped by 6 bases and J by 2 bases, with 13 bases between them. The CDR3 nucleotides read TGTGCCAGCAGAGTGGGGGGACAGCAAGAGACCCAGTACTTC. Protein sequence: CASRVGGQQETQYF.

The chain recombines TRBV7-9 with TRBJ2-3; TRBD2 agrees at 14 bases. J lost 3 bases, V lost 5 bases, and 7 bases had no gene match. Looked up from germline, CDR1 is SEHNR and CDR2 is FQNEAQ (reference sequence). The CDR3 contains 17 residues. For the CDR3, the DNA is TGTGCCAGCAGCGCCAGACTAGCGGGGGGGCTGACAGATACGCAGTATTTT. Encoded protein: CASSARLAGGLTDTQYF. The full variable domain, its missing parts supplied by reference TRBV7-9 and TRBJ2-3, is DTGVSQNPRHKITKRGQNVTFRCDPISEHNRLYWYRQTLGQGPEFLTYFQNEAQLEKSRLLSDRFSAERPKGSFSTLEIQRTEQGDSAMYLCASSARLAGGLTDTQYFGPGTRLTVL.

V and J are TRBV29-1 and TRBJ2-3; D may match TRBD1 or TRBD2 (6 bases each). The ends were cut back, 0 bases at V and 5 bases at J, with 18 bases in the middle. This CDR3 has 16 amino acids. Germline V gene sequence: CDR1 SQVTM, CDR2 ANQGSEA. CDR3 DNA: TGCAGCGTTGAAGATCGGAGTCGGGGGCTGGAAGATACGCAGTATTTT. This codes for CSVEDRSRGLEDTQYF.

The chain uses TRBV6-1 and TRBJ1-5; D call uncertain. The germline V gene has CDR1 MNHNS and CDR2 SASEGT. The CDR3 is 17 residues long. Trimming removed 2 bases at V and 0 bases at J, with 14 bases between. The CDR3 nucleotides are TGTGCCAGCAGTGAATCGAAGCAGGTTCGTAGCAATCAGCCCCAGCATTTT. It is translated as CASSESKQVRSNQPQHF.

This clonotype was found many times. This chain uses TRBV2 with TRBJ2-7; 11 positions agree with TRBD1. The CDR3 covers 15 residues. Trimming cost V 2 bases and J 5 bases; bases outside gene matches: 5. Germline V gene lookup returns CDR1 SNHLY and CDR2 FYNNEI. In DNA, the CDR3 is TGTGCCAGCAGTGAACCGGGACAGGGGGAAAACGAGCAGTACTTC. Amino acid sequence: CASSEPGQGENEQYF.

The chain recombines TRBV4-2 with TRBJ2-5; 7 bases are a match to TRBD1. Germline V CDR1 and CDR2: LGHNA, YNFKEQ. This CDR3 has 14 residues. V shed 5 bases and J 4 bases; nucleotides not matched to a gene: 7. The CDR3 is CASSSTGSPETQYF. CDR3 bases: TGTGCCAGCAGCTCGACAGGGTCCCCAGAGACCCAGTACTTC.

This clonotype was counted only a few times. The V gene is TRBV12-3 or TRBV12-4, the J gene TRBJ1-6, with 8 bases that match TRBD1. CDR3 length equals 14 residues. The ends lost 5 bases at V and 6 bases at J; junction bases unmatched: 3. The CDR3 is CASSPGQANSPLHF. CDR3 sequence (DNA): TGTGCCAGCAGTCCGGGACAGGCTAATTCACCCCTCCACTTT.

This CDR3 is CAISLGVQGAGDTQYF. CDR3 sequence (DNA): TGTGCCATCAGTCTGGGGGTACAGGGGGCGGGAGATACGCAGTATTTT. The rearrangement uses TRBV10-3 and TRBJ2-3, with 9 bases identical to TRBD1. After removal of 5 bases from V and 5 bases from J, the junction contained 11 bases not matched to a gene. CDR1 is ENHRY and CDR2 is SYGVKD in the germline V gene. The CDR3 runs to 16 residues.

This clonotype was observed a few times. V gene TRBV12-3 or TRBV12-4 combines with J gene TRBJ1-6; the match to TRBD1 covers 9 bases. The J segment lost 7 bases and the V segment lost 6 bases, leaving 7 bases of the junction unmatched. The CDR3 is 15 residues long. The chain's CDR3 is CASSRDRVWNSPLHF. In DNA, the CDR3 is TGTGCCAGCAGCCGGGACAGGGTGTGGAATTCACCCCTCCACTTT.

This chain joins TRBV5-1 and TRBJ2-1; D may match TRBD1 or TRBD2 (5 bases each). The CDR3 runs to 15 residues. The germline V and J ends were trimmed by 1 base and 2 bases, with 10 bases remaining between them. Germline-derived CDR1 and CDR2 are SGHRS and YFSETQ. CDR3 in DNA: TGCGCCAGCAGCTTGTACGGGACGGCCTACAATGAGCAGTTCTTC. Protein: CASSLYGTAYNEQFF.

This clonotype appeared a few times. The chain links TRBV21-1 to TRBJ2-6; TRBD1, the table's D call, was not compared with the DNA. TRBV21-1 is labeled a pseudogene. CDR3 size: 17 residues. Written as DNA, the CDR3 is TGTGCCAGCAGCAAAGTCCGGGCGAGCTCTGGGGCCAACGTCCTGACTTTC. Amino acids: CASSKVRASSGANVLTF.

The CDR3 DNA is TGCGCCAGCAGCTTGGTCGTAACAGCCGGGGAGCTGTTTTTT. Its translation is CASSLVVTAGELFF. V gene TRBV5-1 combines with J gene TRBJ2-2, with unresolved D. The CDR3 contains 14 residues. Trimming left V 0 bases short and J 6 bases short, with 9 bases between. Germline V gives CDR1 SGHRS, CDR2 YFSETQ.

CDR3 region: CSAGGAPNEKLFF. The CDR3 nucleotides read TGCAGCGCCGGGGGGGCCCCTAATGAAAAACTGTTTTTT. This rearrangement joins TRBV29-1 to TRBJ1-4, with D perhaps TRBD1 (6 bases). Germline loops: CDR1 SQVTM, CDR2 ANQGSEA. The V gene lost 7 bases and the J gene lost 3 bases, with 12 bases spanning the gap. The CDR3 runs 13 residues.

The rearrangement joins TRBV24-1 to TRBJ2-1; D is unclear. There are 13 residues in the CDR3. V lost 9 bases and J 0 bases, leaving 8 bases between the germline ends. Germline V gives CDR1 KGHDR, CDR2 SFDVKD. The CDR3 nucleotides are TGTGCCACCGAAATAGCCTCCTACAATGAGCAGTTCTTC. Its translation is CATEIASYNEQFF.

A few counts support this clonotype. DNA of the CDR3: TGCAGCGTGCGGACCCACCCTAGTGAGCAGTTCTTC. Encoded protein: CSVRTHPSEQFF. The chain has TRBV29-1 and TRBJ2-1; D is ambiguous. Germline V gives CDR1 SQVTM, CDR2 ANQGSEA. Trimming removed 6 bases from V and 9 bases from J, with 15 bases in between. The CDR3 runs 12 residues.

This sequence joins TRBV4-3 and TRBJ2-7, with D unresolved. V lost 1 base, J lost 2 bases, and 12 bases lay in between. In germline, CDR1 is LGHNA, CDR2 YSLEER. This CDR3 region has 15 residues. CDR3 amino acids: CASSQALDAAYEQYF. The CDR3 region has the DNA TGCGCCAGCAGCCAAGCCCTGGACGCCGCCTACGAGCAGTACTTC.

V and J are TRBV29-1 and TRBJ2-1, with 8 bases identical to TRBD1. In germline, CDR1 is SQVTM, CDR2 ANQGSEA. There are 16 residues in the CDR3. V trimming: 2 bases; J trimming: 12 bases; junction bases outside the gene matches: 18. The CDR3 DNA reads TGCAGCGTTGAAAGTCCAGGGGGCGGAATATTGATGGGGCAGTTCTTC. Its protein product is CSVESPGGGILMGQFF.

This clonotype was observed a handful of times. The chain combines TRBV15 with TRBJ2-7; no clear D. This CDR3 is 12 amino acids long. Trimming cost V 0 bases and J 7 bases, with 7 bases left between them. Germline V gives CDR1 LNHNV, CDR2 YYDKDF (reference sequence). Here the CDR3 reads CATSRDQWEQYF. As DNA, the CDR3 is TGTGCCACCAGCAGAGATCAATGGGAGCAGTACTTC.

This clonotype occurred a few times. The chain employs TRBV5-4 and TRBJ1-4; the match to TRBD1 covers 8 bases. Trimming took 1 base from V and 2 from J; bases not matched to a gene: 7. Germline V gene lookup returns CDR1 SGHNT and CDR2 YYREEE (reference sequence). This CDR3 has 17 amino acids. CDR3 protein: CASSLSNRGITNEKLFF. CDR3 nucleotides: TGTGCCAGCAGCTTGTCAAACAGGGGGATCACTAATGAAAAACTGTTTTTT.

This chain links TRBV5-6 with TRBJ2-7; no clear D gene. This CDR3 comprises 13 residues. Per the germline V gene, CDR1 is SGHDT and CDR2 is YYEEEE. Trimming stripped 4 bases from V and 4 bases from J, with 12 bases between. CDR3 nucleotides: TGTGCCAGCAGCCCCGCTCCGCAATACGAGCAGTACTTC. Amino acid sequence: CASSPAPQYEQYF.

The chain has TRBV9 and TRBJ1-2; no reliable D call. Germline CDR1 SGDLS, CDR2 YYNGEE. The CDR3 sequence is 11 residues long. The V and J ends lost 7 bases and 1 base respectively, with 5 bases between them. CDR3 nucleotides: TGTGCCAGCGAGAATAACTATGGCTACACCTTC. It yields the protein CASENNYGYTF.